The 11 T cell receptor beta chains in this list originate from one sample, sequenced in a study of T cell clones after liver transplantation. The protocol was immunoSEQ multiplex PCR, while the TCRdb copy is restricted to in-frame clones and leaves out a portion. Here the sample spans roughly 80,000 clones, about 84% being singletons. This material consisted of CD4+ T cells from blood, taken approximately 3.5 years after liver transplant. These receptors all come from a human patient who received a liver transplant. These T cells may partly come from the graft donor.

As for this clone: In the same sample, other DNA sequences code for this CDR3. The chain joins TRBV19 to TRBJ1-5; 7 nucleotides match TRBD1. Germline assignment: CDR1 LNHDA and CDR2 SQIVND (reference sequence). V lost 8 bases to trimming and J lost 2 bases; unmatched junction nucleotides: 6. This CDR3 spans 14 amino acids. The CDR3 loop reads CASSDRVGNQPQHF. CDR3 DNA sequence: TGTGCCAGTTCCGACAGGGTTGGCAATCAGCCCCAGCATTTT.

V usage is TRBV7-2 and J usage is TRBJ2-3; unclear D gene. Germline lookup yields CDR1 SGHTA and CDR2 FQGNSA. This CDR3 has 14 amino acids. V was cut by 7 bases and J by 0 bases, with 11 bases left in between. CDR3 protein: CASTLTPSTDTQYF. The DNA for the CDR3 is TGTGCCAGCACCCTGACCCCGAGCACAGATACGCAGTATTTT.

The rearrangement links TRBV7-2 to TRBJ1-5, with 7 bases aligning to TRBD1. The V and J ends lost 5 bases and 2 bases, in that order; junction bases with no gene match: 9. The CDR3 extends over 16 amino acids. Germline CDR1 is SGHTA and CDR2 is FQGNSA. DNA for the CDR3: TGTGCCAGCAGCCCGACAGGGACGATTGGCAATCAGCCCCAGCATTTT. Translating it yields CASSPTGTIGNQPQHF.

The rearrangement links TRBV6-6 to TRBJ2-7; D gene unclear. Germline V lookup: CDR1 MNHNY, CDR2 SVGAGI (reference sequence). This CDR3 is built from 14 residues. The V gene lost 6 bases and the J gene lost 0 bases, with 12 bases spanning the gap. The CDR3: CASRISWSSYEQYF. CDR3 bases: TGTGCCAGCAGAATTTCTTGGAGCTCCTACGAGCAGTACTTC.

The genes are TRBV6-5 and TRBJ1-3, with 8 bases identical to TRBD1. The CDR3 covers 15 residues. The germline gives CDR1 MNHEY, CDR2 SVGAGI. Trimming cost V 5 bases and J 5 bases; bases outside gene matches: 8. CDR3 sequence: CASSGYRGNRNTIYF. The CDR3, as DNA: TGTGCCAGCAGTGGATACAGGGGGAATAGAAACACCATATATTTT.

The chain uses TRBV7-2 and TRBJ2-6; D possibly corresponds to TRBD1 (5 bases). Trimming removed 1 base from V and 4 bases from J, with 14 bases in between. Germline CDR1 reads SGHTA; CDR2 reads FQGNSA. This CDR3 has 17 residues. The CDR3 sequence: CASSLVVARVGANVLTF. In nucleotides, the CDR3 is TGTGCCAGCAGCTTAGTAGTTGCCAGGGTCGGGGCCAACGTCCTGACTTTC.

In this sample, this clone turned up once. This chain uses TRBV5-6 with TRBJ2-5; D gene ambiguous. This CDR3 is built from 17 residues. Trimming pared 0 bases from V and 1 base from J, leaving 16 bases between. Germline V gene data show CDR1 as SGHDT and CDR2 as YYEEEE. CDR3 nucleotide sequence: TGTGCCAGCAGCTTGGCCCGGGTGTTAAGTGGCCAAGAGACCCAGTACTTC. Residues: CASSLARVLSGQETQYF.

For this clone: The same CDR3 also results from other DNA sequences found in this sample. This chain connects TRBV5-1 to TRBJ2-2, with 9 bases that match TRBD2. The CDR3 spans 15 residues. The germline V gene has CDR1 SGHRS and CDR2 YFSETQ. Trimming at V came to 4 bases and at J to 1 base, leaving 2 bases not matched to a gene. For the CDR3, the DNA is TGCGCCAGCAGCGTGACTAGCGGGAACACCGGGGAGCTGTTTTTT. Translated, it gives CASSVTSGNTGELFF.

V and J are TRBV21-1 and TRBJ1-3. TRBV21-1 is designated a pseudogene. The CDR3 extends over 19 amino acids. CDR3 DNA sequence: TGTGCCAGCAGCAAAGTTCCAGACTCGAGTGTTGACTCTGGAAACACCATATATTTT. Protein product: CASSKVPDSSVDSGNTIYF.

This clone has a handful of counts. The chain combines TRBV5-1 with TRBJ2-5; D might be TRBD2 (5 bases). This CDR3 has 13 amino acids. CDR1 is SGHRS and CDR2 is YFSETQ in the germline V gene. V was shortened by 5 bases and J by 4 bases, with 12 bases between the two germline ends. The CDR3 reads CASRLEPLETQYF. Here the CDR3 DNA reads TGCGCCAGCAGACTAGAGCCGCTAGAGACCCAGTACTTC. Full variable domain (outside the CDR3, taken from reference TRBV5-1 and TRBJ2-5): KAGVTQTPRYLIKTRGQQVTLSCSPISGHRSVSWYQQTPGQGLQFLFEYFSETQRNKGNFPGRFSGRQFSNSRSEMNVSTLELGDSALYLCASRLEPLETQYFGPGTRLLVL.

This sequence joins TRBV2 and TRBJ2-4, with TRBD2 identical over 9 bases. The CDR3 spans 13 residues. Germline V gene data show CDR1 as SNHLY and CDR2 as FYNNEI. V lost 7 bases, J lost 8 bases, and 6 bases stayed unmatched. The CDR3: CASTKRGVDIQYF. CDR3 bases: TGTGCCAGCACGAAGCGGGGGGTGGACATTCAGTACTTC.